A single sample is the source of the 11 T cell receptor beta chains below, sequenced in a study of beta chain features in type 1 diabetes. The entirety of the isolated RNA underwent reverse transcription, so expressed TCRB transcripts were sequenced. Method: immunoSEQ multiplex PCR; TCRdb's copy keeps in-frame clones and lacks some. The profile covers 350,000 to 450,000 clones, with about 14% appearing a single time and about 0.019% taken by the ten largest. The material sequenced was naive CD4+ T cells from blood. These receptors were taken from a woman under 30 in good health.

V usage is TRBV28 and J usage is TRBJ2-1, with 8 bases fitting TRBD2. This CDR3 spans 17 amino acids. V lost 2 bases to trimming and J lost 6 bases; unmatched junction nucleotides: 12. Germline V gene lookup returns CDR1 MDHEN and CDR2 SYDVKM. CDR3 bases: TGTGCCAGCAGTTTAAGTGGGAGCGGGAGCAAGCTCAATGAGCAGTTCTTC. Translating it yields CASSLSGSGSKLNEQFF. Full variable domain (rest looked up from reference TRBV28 and TRBJ2-1): DVKVTQSSRYLVKRTGEKVFLECVQDMDHENMFWYRQDPGLGLRLIYFSYDVKMKEKGDIPEGYSVSREKKERFSLILESASTNQTSMYLCASSLSGSGSKLNEQFFGPGTRLTVL.

This clone was seen a few times. The V gene is TRBV5-6, the J gene TRBJ1-1, with unresolved D. Per germline, CDR1 SGHDT and CDR2 YYEEEE. The CDR3 covers 11 residues. V lost 2 bases to trimming and J lost 7 bases, with 6 bases between them. The CDR3, as DNA: TGTGCCAGCAGCTTTCACTATGAAGCTTTCTTT. Protein: CASSFHYEAFF.

J is TRBJ2-1 and V is TRBV29-1, with D possibly TRBD1 on 5 matching bases. Trimming shortened V by 7 bases and J by 4 bases, and 11 bases separated the two germline ends. CDR3 length equals 12 residues. CDR1 and CDR2 (germline): SQVTM, ANQGSEA. The CDR3 coding sequence is TGCAGCGAGAGGACAACTTACAATGAGCAGTTCTTC. This gives the protein CSERTTYNEQFF.

This clone was counted only a few times. The CDR3 bases are TGTGCCAGCAGTGAAACTAGCGGGAGTCGGGAGACCCAGTACTTC. It encodes CASSETSGSRETQYF. The genes are TRBV2 and TRBJ2-5, with TRBD2 identical over 11 bases. The CDR3 runs to 15 residues. Germline values: CDR1 SNHLY, CDR2 FYNNEI. V was clipped by 2 bases and J by 5 bases; unmatched bases: 4.

V is TRBV7-9 and J is TRBJ2-7, with 7 bases identical to TRBD2. Germline V gives CDR1 SEHNR, CDR2 FQNEAQ (reference sequence). V gave up 6 bases and J gave up 3 bases; unmatched junction bases: 11. The CDR3 totals 15 residues. The CDR3 DNA is TGTGCCAGCAGAGGGAGGGCTAGCCAGGTCTACGAGCAGTACTTC. Translating gives CASRGRASQVYEQYF.

In this sample, this clone turned up a few times. The chain couples TRBV7-8 to TRBJ2-1; TRBD2 agrees at 14 bases. The V and J ends lost 6 bases and 6 bases, in that order; junction bases with no gene match: 10. CDR3 length equals 17 residues. Germline CDR1 is SGHVS and CDR2 is FQNEAQ. Here the CDR3 DNA reads TGTGCCAGCAGTTCCCCTGGGACTAGCGGGAGTATCAATGAGCAGTTCTTC. Its translation is CASSSPGTSGSINEQFF.

This clone has just a few counts. The gene calls are TRBV6-5 and TRBJ2-1; 8 bases are shared with TRBD1. Germline V CDR1 and CDR2: MNHEY, SVGAGI. The CDR3 extends over 15 amino acids. V lost 5 bases and J lost 0; bases outside the gene matches: 3. The CDR3 coding sequence is TGTGCCAGCAGTATCGACAGGGGCTCCTACAATGAGCAGTTCTTC. The encoded protein is CASSIDRGSYNEQFF.

This clone turned up a few times. V usage is TRBV2 and J usage is TRBJ2-2, with a possible D match to TRBD2 (5 bases). With 8 bases removed from V and 4 bases from J, the gap between germline ends came to 17 bases. CDR3 length equals 15 residues. Germline values: CDR1 SNHLY, CDR2 FYNNEI. The CDR3 is CASSTRARSTGELFF. In nucleotides, the CDR3 is TGTGCCAGCTCTACGCGGGCTCGTTCCACCGGGGAGCTGTTTTTT.

This chain joins TRBV30 and TRBJ1-2; D is unclear. The CDR3 spans 15 residues. V lost 0 bases, J lost 2 bases, and 13 bases lay in between. Germline-derived CDR1 and CDR2 are GTSNPN and SVGIG (reference sequence). The DNA for the CDR3 is TGTGCCTGGAGTGTAGGGCGAGGGATCAACTATGGCTACACCTTC. Translated, it gives CAWSVGRGINYGYTF.

This chain connects TRBV9 to TRBJ2-6, with 9 bases that match TRBD1. Losses at the gene ends were 2 bases for V and 3 bases for J; bases not matched to a gene: 6. The CDR3 is made up of 17 amino acids. The germline gives CDR1 SGDLS, CDR2 YYNGEE. CDR3 nucleotides: TGTGCCAGCAGCGTGGGGACAGGGTTCATTGGGGCCAACGTCCTGACTTTC. It yields the protein CASSVGTGFIGANVLTF.

This clone has only one observation. The rearrangement uses TRBV7-2 and TRBJ2-2; 8 bases line up with TRBD2. With V trimmed by 5 bases and J by 3 bases, 8 bases remained unmatched. The germline CDR1 and CDR2 sequences are SGHTA and FQGNSA. The CDR3 loop spans 16 amino acids. The CDR3 nucleotides are TGTGCCAGCAGCGTTAGCGGGGAGGTGGACACCGGGGAGCTGTTTTTT. It specifies CASSVSGEVDTGELFF. Full variable domain (rest looked up from reference TRBV7-2 and TRBJ2-2): GAGVSQSPSNKVTEKGKDVELRCDPISGHTALYWYRQSLGQGLEFLIYFQGNSAPDKSGLPSDRFSAERTGGSVSTLTIQRTQQEDSAVYLCASSVSGEVDTGELFFGEGSRLTVL.